Within the sample, the clone carrying this T cell receptor beta chain is medium-sized. Its target is unknown. This record comes from a study of spatial heterogeneity in lung cancer. Study-level results: How many expanded intratumoral alpha and beta TCRs were present tracked the tumor mutation count, which was a count of nonsynonymous mutations. The recorded estimate of tumor T cell coverage is around 7.7% for alpha chains and 13% for beta chains.

TCRdb re-called the 5' RACE reads through MiXCR, storing one row per CDR3 protein. There are 5,600 or so distinct CDR3 sequences in the sample; 4.5% to 5% occur only once, and approximately 23% lies in the top ten. Time point meaning: sample taken at primary tumor resection. Sequencing covered unsorted whole RNA taken from tumor, nontumor lung or frozen PBMC. The length of the CDR3 is 16 residues. J lost 6 bases, V lost 3 bases, and 7 bases had no gene match. This TCR was recovered from a male donor with early-stage non-small cell lung cancer. The rearrangement uses TRBV12-3 or TRBV12-4 and TRBJ1-4; 10 bases are a match to TRBD1. Material: lung tumor tissue, obtained at surgery. CDR3: CASSFARTGGDEKLFF. The CDR3 DNA reads TGTGCCAGCAGTTTCGCCCGGACAGGGGGGGATGAAAAACTGTTTTTT.